This T cell receptor (beta chain) derives from a study of OX40 agonist ivuxolimab in advanced cancers. Study-level background: The costimulatory receptor OX40 (CD134) was targeted by ivuxolimab, a fully human IgG2 agonistic monoclonal antibody. The paper reports the monotherapy dose-escalation portion (N of about 51 patients) of the phase I ivuxolimab trial. Among the approximately 54 dose-escalation patients, 19 had hepatocellular carcinoma, roughly 15 melanoma, 9 renal cell carcinoma and 9 head and neck cancer. Patients were allowed to have had prior anti-PD-1, anti-PD-L1 or anti-CTLA-4 therapy, and around 43% of the dose-escalation patients had been treated with checkpoint inhibitors. Peripheral TCRbeta sequencing was intended to test whether TCR sequence diversity was altered and clonal T-cell expansion was caused by ivuxolimab. A male proportion of around 81% and a mean age of approximately 58 years, ranging from about 20 to 79, were recorded for the dose-escalation cohort. Three dose-escalation patients achieved partial responses, one with hepatocellular carcinoma and two with cutaneous melanoma. Intravenous ivuxolimab was administered to patients every 2 weeks at six dose levels: 0.01, 0.1, 0.3, 1.5, 3 and 10 mg/kg.

The trial excluded patients who had a history of autoimmune disease or who were on systemic immunosuppression. Peripheral blood for TCR sequencing was collected from all dose cohorts at baseline, on cycle 4 day 1, and on cycle 7 day 1. The samples were drawn from a first-in-human, open-label, multicenter phase I dose-escalation trial of ivuxolimab. Adults with locally advanced or metastatic melanoma, renal cell carcinoma, hepatocellular carcinoma or head and neck squamous cell carcinoma were enrolled in the trial. Before TCR sequencing, CD4+ and CD8+ T cells were separately sorted from peripheral blood. To sequence the TCRbeta CDR3 region, genomic DNA was isolated from the sorted cells. The immunoSEQ Assay was used for sequencing of TCRbeta CDR3 regions. TCRdb carries this immuneACCESS record with in-frame sequences only. Its versions omit some clonotypes, under half of them owing to an unresolved V gene in the studies checked, with the rest unexplained. Counted in this sample were about 74,000 clones; around 80% of them appeared once. The ten most abundant clones make up 5.5% to 8.5% of the sample.

Summary of the overall study and its limitations: The antigen specificity of the clonally expanded peripheral T cells was not determined. Low levels of normalized T-cell clonal expansion were also shown by some nonresponding patients. After ivuxolimab, more expanded clones were found on average in CD8+ T cells than in CD4+ T cells. Clonal expansion of both CD4+ and CD8+ blood T cells was observed from baseline to week 6 at doses 0.1 to 3.0 mg/kg. In the 0.1-3.0 mg/kg groups, partial responders had among the lowest normalized peripheral clonal expansion, particularly in CD8+ T cells.

A remark on this clone: Its antigen is currently not known. No much larger clone is present one base from it, and per-base qualities are unavailable.

The CDR3 has 14 amino acids, counting the end cysteine and phenylalanine. Only the CDR3 part of the read is kept: 42 bases, read in frame from the first base. Trimming costs V 0 bases and J 11 bases, and their ends lie 16 bases apart. From a lookup of the germline V gene, CDR1 and CDR2 are KGHSH and LQKENI. The clonotype originates from an adult with an advanced solid tumor such as melanoma, head and neck, liver or kidney cancer. This receptor chain uses TRBV18 and TRBJ1-1; the D gene cannot be resolved reliably. The starting material was CD4+ or CD8+ T cells sorted from blood, obtained in a trial of the OX40 agonist ivuxolimab. The CDR3 amino acid sequence is: CASSPPIVPVEAFF. The DNA sequence is TGTGCCAGCTCACCACCAATCGTTCCGGTTGAGGCTTTCTTT.